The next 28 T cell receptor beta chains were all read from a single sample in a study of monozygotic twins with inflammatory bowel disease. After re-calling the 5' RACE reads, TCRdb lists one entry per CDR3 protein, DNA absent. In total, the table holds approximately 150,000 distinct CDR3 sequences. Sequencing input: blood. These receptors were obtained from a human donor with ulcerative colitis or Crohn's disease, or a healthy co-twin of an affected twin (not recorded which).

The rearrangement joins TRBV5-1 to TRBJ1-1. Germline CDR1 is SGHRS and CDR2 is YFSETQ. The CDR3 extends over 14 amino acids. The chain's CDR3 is CASSWQQRDTEAFF.

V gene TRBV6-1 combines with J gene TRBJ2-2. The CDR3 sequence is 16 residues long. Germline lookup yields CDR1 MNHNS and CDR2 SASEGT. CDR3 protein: CASIPNLRGNTGELFF.

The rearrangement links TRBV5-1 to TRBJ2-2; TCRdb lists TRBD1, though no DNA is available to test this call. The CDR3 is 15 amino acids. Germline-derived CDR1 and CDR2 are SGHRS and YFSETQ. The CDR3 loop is CASSLDLQGSGELFF.

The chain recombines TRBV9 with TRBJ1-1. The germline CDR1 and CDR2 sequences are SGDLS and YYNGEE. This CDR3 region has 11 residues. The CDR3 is CASSGDGEAFF.

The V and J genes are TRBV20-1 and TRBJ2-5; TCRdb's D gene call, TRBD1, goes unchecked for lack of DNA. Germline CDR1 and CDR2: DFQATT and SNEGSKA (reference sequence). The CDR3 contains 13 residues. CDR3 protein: CSATSRWDETQYF.

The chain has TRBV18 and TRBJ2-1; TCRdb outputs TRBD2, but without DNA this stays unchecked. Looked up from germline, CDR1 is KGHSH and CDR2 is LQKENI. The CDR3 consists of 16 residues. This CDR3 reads CASSSLAGGAYNEQFF.

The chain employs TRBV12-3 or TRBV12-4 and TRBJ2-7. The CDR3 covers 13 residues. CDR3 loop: CASSLFSGYEQYF.

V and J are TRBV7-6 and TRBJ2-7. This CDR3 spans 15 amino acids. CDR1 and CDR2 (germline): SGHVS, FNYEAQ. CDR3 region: CASSLGRDVTYEQYF.

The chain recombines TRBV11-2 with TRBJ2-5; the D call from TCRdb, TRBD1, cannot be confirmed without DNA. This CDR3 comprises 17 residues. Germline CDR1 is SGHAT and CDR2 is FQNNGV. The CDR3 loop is CASSGGGRRSSQETQYF.

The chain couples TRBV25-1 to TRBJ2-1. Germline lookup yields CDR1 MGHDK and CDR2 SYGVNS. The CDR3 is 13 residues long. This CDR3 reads CASSDNLGSNGIF.

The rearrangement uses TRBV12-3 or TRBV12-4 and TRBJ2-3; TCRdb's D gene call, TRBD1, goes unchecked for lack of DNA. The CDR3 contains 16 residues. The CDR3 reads CASSIPGTGWEDTQYF.

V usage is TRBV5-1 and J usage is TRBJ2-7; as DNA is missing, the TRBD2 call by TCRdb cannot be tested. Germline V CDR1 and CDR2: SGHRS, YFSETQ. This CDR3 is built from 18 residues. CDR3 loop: CASTPGDQPGLPLYEQYF.

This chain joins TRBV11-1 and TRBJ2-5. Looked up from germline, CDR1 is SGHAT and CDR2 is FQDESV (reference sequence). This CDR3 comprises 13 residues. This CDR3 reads CASSLVFRETQYF.

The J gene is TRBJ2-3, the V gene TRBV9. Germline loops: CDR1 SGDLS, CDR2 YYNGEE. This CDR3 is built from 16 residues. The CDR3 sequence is CASSIVASGSTDTQYF.

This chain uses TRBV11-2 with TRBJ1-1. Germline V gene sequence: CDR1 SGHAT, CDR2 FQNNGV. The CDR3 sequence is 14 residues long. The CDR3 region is CASSLNRLSTEAFF.

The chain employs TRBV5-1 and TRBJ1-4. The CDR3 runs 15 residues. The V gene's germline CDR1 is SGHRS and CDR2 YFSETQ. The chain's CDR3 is CASSLYGPPNEKLFF.

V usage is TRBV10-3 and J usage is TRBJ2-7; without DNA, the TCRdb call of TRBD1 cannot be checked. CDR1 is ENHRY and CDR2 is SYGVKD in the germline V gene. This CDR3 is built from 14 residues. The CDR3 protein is CAISTGVPSYEQYF.

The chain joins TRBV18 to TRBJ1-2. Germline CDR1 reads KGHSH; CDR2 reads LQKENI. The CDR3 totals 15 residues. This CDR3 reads CASSPGASSTYGYTF.

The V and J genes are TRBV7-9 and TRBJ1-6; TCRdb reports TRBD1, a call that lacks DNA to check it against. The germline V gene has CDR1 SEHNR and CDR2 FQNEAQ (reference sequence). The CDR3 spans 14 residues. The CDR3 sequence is CASSFTGLNSPLHF.

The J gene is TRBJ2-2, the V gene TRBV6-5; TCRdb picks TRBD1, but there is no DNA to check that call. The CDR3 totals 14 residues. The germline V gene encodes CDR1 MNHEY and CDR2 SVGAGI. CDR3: CASSYSAGGGELFF.

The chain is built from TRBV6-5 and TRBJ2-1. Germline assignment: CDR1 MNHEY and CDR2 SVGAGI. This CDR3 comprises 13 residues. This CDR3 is CASSYRLYNEQFF.

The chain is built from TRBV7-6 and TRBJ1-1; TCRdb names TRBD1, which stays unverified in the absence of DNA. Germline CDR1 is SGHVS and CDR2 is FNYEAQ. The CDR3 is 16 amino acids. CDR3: CASSLGLDRDVAEAFF. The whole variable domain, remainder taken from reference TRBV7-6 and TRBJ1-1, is GAGVSQSPRYKVTKRGQDVALRCDPISGHVSLYWYRQALGQGPEFLTYFNYEAQQDKSGLPNDRFSAERPEGSISTLTIQRTEQRDSAMYRCASSLGLDRDVAEAFFGQGTRLTVV.

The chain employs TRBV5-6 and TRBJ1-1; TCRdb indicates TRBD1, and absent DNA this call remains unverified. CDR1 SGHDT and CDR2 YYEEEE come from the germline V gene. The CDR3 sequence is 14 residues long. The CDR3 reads CASSLAQGNTEAFF.

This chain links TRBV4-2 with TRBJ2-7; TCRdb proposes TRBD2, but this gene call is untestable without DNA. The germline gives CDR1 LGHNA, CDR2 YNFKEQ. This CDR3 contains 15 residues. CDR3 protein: CASSQLASGSYEQYF.

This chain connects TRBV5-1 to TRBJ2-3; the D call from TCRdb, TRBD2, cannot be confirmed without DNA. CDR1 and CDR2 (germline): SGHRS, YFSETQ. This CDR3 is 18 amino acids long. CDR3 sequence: CASSLEGQRGGSTDTQYF.

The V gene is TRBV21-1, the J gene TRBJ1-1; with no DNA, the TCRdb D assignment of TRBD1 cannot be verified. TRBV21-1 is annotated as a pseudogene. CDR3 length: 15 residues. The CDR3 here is CASSIPAGGNTEAFF.

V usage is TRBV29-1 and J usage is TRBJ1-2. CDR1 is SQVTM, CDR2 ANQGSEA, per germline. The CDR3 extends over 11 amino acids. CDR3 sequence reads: CSGKVLYGYIF. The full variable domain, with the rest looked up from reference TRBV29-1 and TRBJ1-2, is SAVISQKPSRDICQRGTSLTIQCQVDSQVTMMFWYRQQPGQSLTLIATANQGSEATYESGFVIDKFPISRPNLTFSTLTVSNMSPEDSSIYLCSGKVLYGYIFGSGTRLTVV.

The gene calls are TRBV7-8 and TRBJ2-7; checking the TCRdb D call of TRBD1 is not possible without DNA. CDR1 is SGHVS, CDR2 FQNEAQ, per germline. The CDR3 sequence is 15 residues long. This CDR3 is CASSPPDRGYYEQYF.